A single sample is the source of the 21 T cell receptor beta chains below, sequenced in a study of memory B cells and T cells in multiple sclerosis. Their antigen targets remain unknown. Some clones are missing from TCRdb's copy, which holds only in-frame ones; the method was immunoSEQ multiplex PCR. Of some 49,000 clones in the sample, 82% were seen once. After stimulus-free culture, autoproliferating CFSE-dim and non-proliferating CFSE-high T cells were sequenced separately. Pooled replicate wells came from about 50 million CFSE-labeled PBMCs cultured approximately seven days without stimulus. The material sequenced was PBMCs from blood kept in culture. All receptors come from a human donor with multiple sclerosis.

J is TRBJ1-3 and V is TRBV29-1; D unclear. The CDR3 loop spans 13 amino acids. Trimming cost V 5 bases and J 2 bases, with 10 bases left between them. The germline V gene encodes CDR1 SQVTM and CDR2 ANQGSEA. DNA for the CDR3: TGCAGCGTTTGCGAGGCAACTGGAAACACCATATATTTT. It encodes CSVCEATGNTIYF. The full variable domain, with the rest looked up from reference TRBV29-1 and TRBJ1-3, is SAVISQKPSRDICQRGTSLTIQCQVDSQVTMMFWYRQQPGQSLTLIATANQGSEATYESGFVIDKFPISRPNLTFSTLTVSNMSPEDSSIYLCSVCEATGNTIYFGEGSWLTVV.

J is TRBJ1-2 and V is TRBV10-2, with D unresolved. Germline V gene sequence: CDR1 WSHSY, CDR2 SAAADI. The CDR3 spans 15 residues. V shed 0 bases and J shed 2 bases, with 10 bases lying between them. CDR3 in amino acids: CASSESTLKNYGYTF. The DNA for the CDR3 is TGCGCCAGCAGTGAGTCGACATTGAAGAACTATGGCTACACCTTC.

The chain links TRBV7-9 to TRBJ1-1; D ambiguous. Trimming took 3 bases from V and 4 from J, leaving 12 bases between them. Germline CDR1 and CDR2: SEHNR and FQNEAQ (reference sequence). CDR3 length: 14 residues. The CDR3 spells CASSFVLRPTEAFF. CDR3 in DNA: TGTGCCAGCAGCTTTGTACTAAGGCCCACTGAAGCTTTCTTT.

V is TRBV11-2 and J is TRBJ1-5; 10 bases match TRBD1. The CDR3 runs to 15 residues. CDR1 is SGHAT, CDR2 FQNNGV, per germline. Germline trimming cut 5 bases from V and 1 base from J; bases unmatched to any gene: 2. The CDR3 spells CASSQTGGSNQPQHF. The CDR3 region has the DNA TGTGCCAGCAGCCAGACAGGGGGCAGCAATCAGCCCCAGCATTTT.

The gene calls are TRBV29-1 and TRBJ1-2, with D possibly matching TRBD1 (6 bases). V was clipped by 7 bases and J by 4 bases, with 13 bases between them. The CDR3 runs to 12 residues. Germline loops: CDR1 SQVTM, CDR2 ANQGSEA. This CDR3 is CSAGSGAYGYTF. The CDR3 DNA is TGCAGCGCGGGATCAGGGGCCTATGGCTACACCTTC.

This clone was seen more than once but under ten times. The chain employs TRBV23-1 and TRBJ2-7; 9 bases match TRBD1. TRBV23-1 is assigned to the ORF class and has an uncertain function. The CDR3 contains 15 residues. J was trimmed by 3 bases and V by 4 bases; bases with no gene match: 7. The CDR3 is CASSPPETGGYEQYF. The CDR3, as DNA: TGCGCCAGCAGTCCCCCGGAGACAGGGGGCTACGAGCAGTACTTC.

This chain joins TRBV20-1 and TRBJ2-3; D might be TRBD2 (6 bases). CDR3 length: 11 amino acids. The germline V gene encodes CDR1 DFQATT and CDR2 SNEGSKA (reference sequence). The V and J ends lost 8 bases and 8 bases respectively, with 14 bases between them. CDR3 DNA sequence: TGCAGTTCCCCCTTAGCGGTTACGCAGTATTTT. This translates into CSSPLAVTQYF.

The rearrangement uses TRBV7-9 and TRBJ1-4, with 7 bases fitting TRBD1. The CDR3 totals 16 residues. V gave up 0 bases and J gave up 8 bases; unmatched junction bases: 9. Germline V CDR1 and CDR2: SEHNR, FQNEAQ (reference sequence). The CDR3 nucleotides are TGTGCCAGCAGCTTAGCGTTACAGGGGTGGGGAGAAAAACTGTTTTTT. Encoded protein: CASSLALQGWGEKLFF.

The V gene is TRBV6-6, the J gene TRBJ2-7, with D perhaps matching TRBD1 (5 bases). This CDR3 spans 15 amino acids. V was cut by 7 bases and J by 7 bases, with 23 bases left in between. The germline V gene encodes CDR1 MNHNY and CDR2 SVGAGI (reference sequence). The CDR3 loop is CASMWHQGLLGEQYF. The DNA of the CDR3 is TGTGCCAGCATGTGGCACCAGGGCCTGCTGGGAGAGCAGTACTTC.

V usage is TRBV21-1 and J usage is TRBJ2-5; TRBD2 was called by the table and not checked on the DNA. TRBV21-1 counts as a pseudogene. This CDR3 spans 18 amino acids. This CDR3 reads CASSKGPPPRGAQETQYF. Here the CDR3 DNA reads TGTGCCAGCAGCAAAGGTCCCCCCCCGCGGGGGGCACAAGAGACCCAGTACTTC.

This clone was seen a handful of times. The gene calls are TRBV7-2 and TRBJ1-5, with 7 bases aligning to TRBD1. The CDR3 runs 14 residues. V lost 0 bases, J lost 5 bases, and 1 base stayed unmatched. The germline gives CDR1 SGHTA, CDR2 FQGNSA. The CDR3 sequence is CASSLARGDQPQHF. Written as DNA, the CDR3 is TGTGCCAGCAGCTTAGCCAGGGGGGATCAGCCCCAGCATTTT.

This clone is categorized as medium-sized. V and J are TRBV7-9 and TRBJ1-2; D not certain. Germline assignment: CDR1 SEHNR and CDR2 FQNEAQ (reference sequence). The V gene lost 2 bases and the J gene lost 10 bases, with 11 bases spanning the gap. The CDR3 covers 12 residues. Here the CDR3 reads CASSLLSGLYTF. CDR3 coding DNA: TGTGCCAGCAGCTTACTCTCAGGTCTCTACACCTTC.

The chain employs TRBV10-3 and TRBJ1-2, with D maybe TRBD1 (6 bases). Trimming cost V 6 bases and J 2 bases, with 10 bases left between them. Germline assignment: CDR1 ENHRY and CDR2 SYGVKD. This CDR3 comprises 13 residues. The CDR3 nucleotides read TGTGCCATCAGCGTTGACAGGAACTATGGCTACACCTTC. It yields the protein CAISVDRNYGYTF.

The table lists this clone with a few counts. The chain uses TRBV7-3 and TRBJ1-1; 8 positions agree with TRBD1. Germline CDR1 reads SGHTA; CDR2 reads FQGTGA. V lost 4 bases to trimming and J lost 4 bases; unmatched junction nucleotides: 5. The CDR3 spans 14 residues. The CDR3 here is CASSSQGGSTEAFF. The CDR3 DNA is TGTGCCAGCAGCTCACAGGGGGGGTCCACTGAAGCTTTCTTT.

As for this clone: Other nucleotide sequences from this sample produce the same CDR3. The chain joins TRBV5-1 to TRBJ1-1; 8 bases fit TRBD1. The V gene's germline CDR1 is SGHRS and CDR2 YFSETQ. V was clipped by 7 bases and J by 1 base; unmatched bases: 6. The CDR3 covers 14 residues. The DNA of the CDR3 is TGCGCCAGCTCTCCCGACAGGGGGAACACTGAAGCTTTCTTT. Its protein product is CASSPDRGNTEAFF.

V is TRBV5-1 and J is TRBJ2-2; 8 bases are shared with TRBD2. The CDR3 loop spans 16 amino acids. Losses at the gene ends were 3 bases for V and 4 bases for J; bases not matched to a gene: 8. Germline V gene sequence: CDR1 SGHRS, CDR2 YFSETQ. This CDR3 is CASSWTRLAGTGELFF. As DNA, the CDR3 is TGCGCCAGCAGCTGGACTCGGCTAGCGGGCACCGGGGAGCTGTTTTTT. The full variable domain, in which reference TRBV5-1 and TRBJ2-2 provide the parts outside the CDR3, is KAGVTQTPRYLIKTRGQQVTLSCSPISGHRSVSWYQQTPGQGLQFLFEYFSETQRNKGNFPGRFSGRQFSNSRSEMNVSTLELGDSALYLCASSWTRLAGTGELFFGEGSRLTVL.

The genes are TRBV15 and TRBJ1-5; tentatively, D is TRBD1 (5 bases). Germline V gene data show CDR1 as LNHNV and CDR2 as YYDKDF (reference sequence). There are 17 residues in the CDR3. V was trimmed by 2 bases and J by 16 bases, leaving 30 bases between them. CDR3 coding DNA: TGTGCCACCAGCAGAACCTATGTGACAGATCTTAGCATAGAAAAACATTTT. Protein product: CATSRTYVTDLSIEKHF.

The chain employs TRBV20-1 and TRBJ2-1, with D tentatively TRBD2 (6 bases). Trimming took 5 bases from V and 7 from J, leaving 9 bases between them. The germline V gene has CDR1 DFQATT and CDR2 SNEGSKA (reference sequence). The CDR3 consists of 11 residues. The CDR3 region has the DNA TGCAGTGCTTCCCGGGGGAATGAGCAGTTCTTC. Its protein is CSASRGNEQFF.

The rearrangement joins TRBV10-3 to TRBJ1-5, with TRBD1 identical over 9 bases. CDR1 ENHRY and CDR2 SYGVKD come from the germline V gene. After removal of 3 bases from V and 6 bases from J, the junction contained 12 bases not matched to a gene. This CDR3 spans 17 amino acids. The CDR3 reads CAISETGTGILTQPQHF. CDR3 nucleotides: TGTGCCATCAGTGAAACCGGGACAGGGATCTTGACTCAGCCCCAGCATTTT.

The CDR3 DNA reads TGTGCCAGCAGAACCGGACAGGGGGCTAACTATGGCTACACCTTC. It translates to CASRTGQGANYGYTF. The chain joins TRBV6-1 to TRBJ1-2; TRBD1 matches at 10 bases. The CDR3 has 15 amino acids. Germline CDR1 reads MNHNS; CDR2 reads SASEGT. After removal of 6 bases from V and 0 bases from J, the junction contained 4 bases not matched to a gene.

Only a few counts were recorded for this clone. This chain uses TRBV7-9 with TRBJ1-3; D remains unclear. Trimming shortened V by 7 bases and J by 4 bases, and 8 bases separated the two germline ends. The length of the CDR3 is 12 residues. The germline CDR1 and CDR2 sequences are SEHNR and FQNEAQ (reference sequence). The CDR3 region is CASTLGGNTIYF. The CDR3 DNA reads TGTGCCAGCACCCTAGGGGGAAACACCATATATTTT.